These 13 T cell receptor beta chains were sequenced from one sample in a study of shared clonotypes between healthy human individuals. Method: immunoSEQ multiplex PCR; TCRdb's copy keeps in-frame clones and lacks some. The table records a few million clones, just under 95% of them present only once. The specimen was naive CD4+ T cells from PBMCs. As to subset: CD45RA+ positively selected. The receptor set was obtained from a man between 18 and 35 years old in good health. Some clones in this sample may be carry-over from other donors' samples.

Of note for this clone: Other DNA variants within this sample encode the same CDR3. The V call is TRBV7-7, the J call TRBJ2-1; D unresolved. The CDR3 spans 13 residues. Trimming shortened V by 1 base and J by 4 bases, and 5 bases separated the two germline ends. Germline CDR1 and CDR2: SSHAT and FNYEAQ (reference sequence). CDR3 sequence reads: CASSLGLYNEQFF. The DNA for the CDR3 is TGTGCCAGCAGCTTAGGGCTGTACAATGAGCAGTTCTTC. Together with reference TRBV7-7 and TRBJ2-1, the CDR3 gives the full variable domain: GAGVSQSPRYKVTKRGQDVTLRCDPISSHATLYWYQQALGQGPEFLTYFNYEAQPDKSGLPSDRFSAERPEGSISTLTIQRTEQRDSAMYRCASSLGLYNEQFFGPGTRLTVL.

V is TRBV6-1 and J is TRBJ2-7, with D unresolved. In germline, CDR1 is MNHNS, CDR2 SASEGT. The CDR3 is 13 residues long. V gave up 6 bases and J gave up 1 base, with 10 bases separating them. DNA for the CDR3: TGTGCCAGCAGGGTTGGCGCGTCCTACGAGCAGTACTTC. As protein: CASRVGASYEQYF.

This sequence joins TRBV6-6 and TRBJ1-1; TRBD1 matches 7 bases. Trimming at V came to 7 bases and at J to 0 bases, leaving 8 bases not matched to a gene. Germline lookup yields CDR1 MNHNY and CDR2 SVGAGI (reference sequence). CDR3 size: 15 residues. CDR3 sequence reads: CASTSNRGLNTEAFF. The CDR3 DNA is TGTGCCAGCACTTCGAACAGGGGCTTGAACACTGAAGCTTTCTTT.

The chain links TRBV27 to TRBJ1-1, with D hard to call. CDR3 size: 16 residues. CDR1 is MNHEY, CDR2 SMNVEV, per germline (reference sequence). V dropped 5 bases and J dropped 7 bases, with 23 bases sitting between them. The CDR3 spells CASSPPGVGRLGEAFF. In DNA, the CDR3 is TGTGCCAGCAGTCCCCCCGGGGTTGGTCGGCTCGGTGAAGCTTTCTTT.

With regard to this clone: The identical CDR3 is also encoded by other nucleotide sequences in the sample. J is TRBJ2-5 and V is TRBV11-3, with D perhaps TRBD1 (6 bases). Germline V gives CDR1 SGHNT, CDR2 YENEEA. The CDR3 contains 14 residues. V was clipped by 6 bases and J by 0 bases, with 11 bases between them. As DNA, the CDR3 is TGTGCCAGCAGTCTAGGGGGTTACCAAGAGACCCAGTACTTC. Translation gives CASSLGGYQETQYF.

The chain couples TRBV5-1 to TRBJ2-7, with 10 bases matching TRBD2. CDR3 length: 15 amino acids. The V and J ends lost 4 bases and 0 bases, in that order; junction bases with no gene match: 4. Germline V CDR1 and CDR2: SGHRS, YFSETQ. This chain's CDR3 is CASSIGLADSYEQYF. In nucleotides, the CDR3 is TGCGCCAGCAGCATCGGACTAGCGGACTCCTACGAGCAGTACTTC.

The chain combines TRBV28 with TRBJ2-7; 10 positions agree with TRBD2. Germline-derived CDR1 and CDR2 are MDHEN and SYDVKM. The CDR3 contains 15 residues. With 3 bases clipped from V and 0 bases from J, the junction kept 2 bases outside the gene matches. CDR3 protein: CASSFGLADSYEQYF. CDR3 DNA sequence: TGTGCCAGCAGTTTTGGACTAGCGGACTCCTACGAGCAGTACTTC.

The chain is built from TRBV28 and TRBJ2-1; 8 positions agree with TRBD1. The CDR3 extends over 14 amino acids. Trimming cost V 6 bases and J 8 bases; bases outside gene matches: 9. CDR1 and CDR2 (germline): MDHEN, SYDVKM. The CDR3 loop is CASRRDRGVDEQFF. CDR3 DNA sequence: TGTGCCAGCAGACGTGACAGGGGAGTGGATGAGCAGTTCTTC. Full variable domain (remainder filled in from reference TRBV28 and TRBJ2-1): DVKVTQSSRYLVKRTGEKVFLECVQDMDHENMFWYRQDPGLGLRLIYFSYDVKMKEKGDIPEGYSVSREKKERFSLILESASTNQTSMYLCASRRDRGVDEQFFGPGTRLTVL.

The genes are TRBV28 and TRBJ1-5; tentative D call: TRBD1 (6 bases). The CDR3 contains 12 residues. Germline CDR1 reads MDHEN; CDR2 reads SYDVKM. The ends were cut back, 6 bases at V and 7 bases at J, with 10 bases in the middle. The chain's CDR3 is CASRSGVQPQHF. The CDR3 DNA reads as TGTGCCAGCAGATCAGGGGTCCAGCCCCAGCATTTT.

Comment on this clone: The same CDR3 can be traced to other DNA sequences in this sample. J is TRBJ2-1 and V is TRBV10-2, with TRBD2 identical over 11 bases. V was pared by 6 bases and J by 5 bases, with 3 bases of the junction left unmatched. This CDR3 is 14 amino acids long. CDR1 WSHSY and CDR2 SAAADI come from the germline V gene. DNA of the CDR3: TGCGCCAGCAGCGGGACTAGCGGTGACAATGAGCAGTTCTTC. Translation: CASSGTSGDNEQFF.

The chain uses TRBV6-6 and TRBJ2-5; D not certain. With 0 bases removed from V and 0 bases from J, the gap between germline ends came to 11 bases. This CDR3 comprises 16 residues. Germline values: CDR1 MNHNY, CDR2 SVGAGI (reference sequence). The CDR3 DNA is TGTGCCAGCAGTTACTCCCGATTGGGGTACCAAGAGACCCAGTACTTC. This translates into CASSYSRLGYQETQYF.

The V call is TRBV9, the J call TRBJ2-7; D call uncertain. V was cut by 5 bases and J by 3 bases, with 12 bases left in between. The V gene's germline CDR1 is SGDLS and CDR2 YYNGEE. The CDR3 runs to 13 residues. The CDR3: CASSGGPLYEQYF. In nucleotides, the CDR3 is TGTGCCAGCAGTGGTGGCCCACTCTACGAGCAGTACTTC. Filled out from reference TRBV9 and TRBJ2-7, the complete variable domain reads DSGVTQTPKHLITATGQRVTLRCSPRSGDLSVYWYQQSLDQGLQFLIQYYNGEERAKGNILERFSAQQFPDLHSELNLSSLELGDSALYFCASSGGPLYEQYFGPGTRLTVT.

The V gene is TRBV5-1, the J gene TRBJ2-1; 7 positions match TRBD1. This CDR3 has 16 residues. The J segment lost 2 bases and the V segment lost 3 bases, leaving 8 bases of the junction unmatched. Germline CDR1 and CDR2: SGHRS and YFSETQ. CDR3 sequence reads: CASSSFGGQAYNEQFF. DNA of the CDR3: TGCGCCAGCAGCTCCTTCGGCGGACAGGCCTACAATGAGCAGTTCTTC. The full variable domain, with the rest looked up from reference TRBV5-1 and TRBJ2-1, is KAGVTQTPRYLIKTRGQQVTLSCSPISGHRSVSWYQQTPGQGLQFLFEYFSETQRNKGNFPGRFSGRQFSNSRSEMNVSTLELGDSALYLCASSSFGGQAYNEQFFGPGTRLTVL.